Listed below are T cell receptor beta chains from one sample, sequenced in a study of blood T cell repertoires in COVID-19. Method: immunoSEQ multiplex PCR; TCRdb's copy keeps in-frame clones and lacks some. The sample shows 300,000 or so clones, 89% of them seen only once. The sequencing input was peripheral blood. The receptor source for this set is a man between 18 and 29 years old who had recovered from COVID-19. CDR3s include the opening cysteine and the closing phenylalanine or tryptophan. The D gene is left open where the match is weak. The size entry is marked missing in some rows and otherwise reads once, few, many or a size class.

D gene	V gene	clone size	J gene	CDR3 DNA	CDR3 protein
-	TRBV24-1	-	TRBJ2-1	TGTGCCACCAGTGATTCCGGGAGCTCCTACAATGAGCAGTTCTTC	CATSDSGSSYNEQFF
TRBD1	TRBV7-8	-	TRBJ1-4	TGTGCCAGCAGCTTATCGACAGGGGAGGGTGAAAAACTGTTTTTT	CASSLSTGEGEKLFF
TRBD1	TRBV12-3/TRBV12-4	few	TRBJ1-1	TGTGCCAGCAGTTTAGGGGGACAGCTTGAAGCTTTCTTT	CASSLGGQLEAFF
-	TRBV19	-	TRBJ1-1	TGTGCCAGTAGTATAGGGCGGGGGAACACTGAAGCTTTCTTT	CASSIGRGNTEAFF
-	TRBV3-1/TRBV3-2	-	TRBJ2-2	TGTGCCAGCAGCCAAGACCTTACCACACGAACCGGGGAGCTGTTTTTT	CASSQDLTTRTGELFF
TRBD1	TRBV19	-	TRBJ2-1	TGTGCCAGTACTCCAACAGGGGGTACGTACAATGAGCAGTTCTTC	CASTPTGGTYNEQFF
TRBD1	TRBV12-5	-	TRBJ2-7	TGTGCTAGTGGTTTGGGACAGGGAAGTATCTACGAGCAGTACTTC	CASGLGQGSIYEQYF
-	TRBV6-5	-	TRBJ1-1	TGTGCCAGCAGTTACTCTCCAGGGTCGATCGCCACTGAAGCTTTCTTT	CASSYSPGSIATEAFF
TRBD2	TRBV29-1	-	TRBJ2-7	TGCAGCGTGGAGGGACTAGCGGGGAACTACGAGCAGTACTTC	CSVEGLAGNYEQYF
TRBD1	TRBV2	once	TRBJ1-2	TGTGCCAGCAGGACGACAGGGGGCCGGTATGGCTACACCTTC	CASRTTGGRYGYTF
TRBD1	TRBV6-4	-	TRBJ1-1	TGTGCCAGCAGCCCGTCACAGGGGGCGAACACTGAAGCTTTCTTT	CASSPSQGANTEAFF
-	TRBV9	few	TRBJ1-2	TGTGCCAGCAGCGAGGGGGACTATGGCTACACCTTC	CASSEGDYGYTF
-	TRBV9	-	TRBJ1-2	TGTGCCAGCAGCGACCCAAATAGACAGGCCGTCTATGGCTACACCTTC	CASSDPNRQAVYGYTF
-	TRBV19	-	TRBJ2-3	TGTGCCAGTACTGGGGCAGCCCTCGATACGCAGTATTTT	CASTGAALDTQYF
TRBD1	TRBV15	once	TRBJ1-4	TGTGCCACCAGCAGAGAAGACAGGGGGCCTGAAAAACTGTTTTTT	CATSREDRGPEKLFF
TRBD1	TRBV11-2	-	TRBJ1-2	TGTGCCAGCAGCTCGTTGACCGGGACAGGCTATGGCTACACCTTC	CASSSLTGTGYGYTF
TRBD1	TRBV9	-	TRBJ2-2	TGTGCCAGCAGCGTCGGGACAGGGGCGACCGGGGAGCTGTTTTTT	CASSVGTGATGELFF
-	TRBV9	-	TRBJ1-6	TGTGCCAGCAGCGCCCACGGCGATGCAACCGGAGGGCGCGGGATAGGGCCCCTCCACTTT	CASSAHGDATGGRGIGPLHF
TRBD1	TRBV6-4	few	TRBJ2-1	TGTGCCAGCAGTCCGGACAGGGCTCGTGAGCAGTTCTTC	CASSPDRAREQFF
-	TRBV7-9	-	TRBJ2-1	TGTGCCAGCAGCTCTCAGGGGTTCCCGACCTACAATGAGCAGTTCTTC	CASSSQGFPTYNEQFF
TRBD2	TRBV27	-	TRBJ2-1	TGTGCCAGCAGTTTCAGCGGGGGGGCAAGCAATGAGCAGTTCTTC	CASSFSGGASNEQFF
TRBD1	TRBV6-2/TRBV6-3	-	TRBJ1-2	TGTGCCAGCAGCCGGGGGACAGCTAACTATGGCTACACCTTC	CASSRGTANYGYTF
-	TRBV5-3	-	TRBJ1-4	TGTGCCATCCGACTGACGGAGTGTGAAAAACTGTTTTTT	CAIRLTECEKLFF
TRBD1	TRBV5-1	-	TRBJ1-2	TGCGCCAGCAGCTCCGACAGGGTTGGCTACACCTTC	CASSSDRVGYTF
-	TRBV4-1	-	TRBJ1-2	TGCGCCAGCAGCCAAGTCCTAGACTATGGCTACACCTTC	CASSQVLDYGYTF
TRBD1	TRBV9	-	TRBJ2-1	TGTGCCAGCAGCGTTAGACAGGGGGATTCAGATGAGCAGTTCTTC	CASSVRQGDSDEQFF
-	TRBV6-5	-	TRBJ2-2	TGTGCCAGCAGTCCCAGGATCACCGGGGAGCTGTTTTTT	CASSPRITGELFF